This T cell receptor (beta chain) was recorded in a study of blood T cell repertoires in COVID-19. Adults between about 18 and 95 years of age took part from 24 US areas. Membership in each cohort depended on participant-reported clinical history. Two consecutive negative NP/OP PCR tests, clearance, or resolved symptoms defined Cohort 3 recovery. The protocol was immunoSEQ multiplex PCR, while the TCRdb copy is restricted to in-frame clones and leaves out a portion. The data hold approximately 470,000 clones, with about 90% observed a single time. The germline V gene encodes CDR1 ENHRY and CDR2 SYGVKD. The V gene end was trimmed by 8 bases and the J gene end by 1 base; junction bases not matched to a gene: 5. The CDR3 loop spans 14 amino acids.

Input material: PBMCs or T cells enriched from blood (not recorded which). This clonotype was sampled from a woman between 18 and 30 years old who had recovered from COVID-19. The chain has TRBV10-3 and TRBJ1-1; 9 bases fit TRBD1. As DNA, the CDR3 is TGTGCCATCTCCAGGACAGGGGAGAACACTGAAGCTTTCTTT. It codes for CAISRTGENTEAFF.